This passage covers 10 T cell receptor beta chains from one sample sequenced in a study of blood T cell repertoires in COVID-19. The method was immunoSEQ multiplex PCR; TCRdb's version includes in-frame clones alone and lacks a portion of them. The sample shows about 360,000 clones, more than 75% of them seen only once. What was sequenced was PBMCs or T cells enriched from blood (not recorded which). The origin of the receptors is a man aged 35 to 55 in a cohort exposed to, infected with or recovered from COVID-19 (not recorded which).

This chain links TRBV28 with TRBJ1-6; TRBD1 is a possible D gene (5 bases). Germline V gives CDR1 MDHEN, CDR2 SYDVKM. V dropped 6 bases and J dropped 7 bases, with 16 bases sitting between them. This CDR3 comprises 15 residues. The CDR3 DNA sequence: TGTGCCAGCAGACCCCGGGACTTAGCGAATTCACCCCTCCACTTT. This encodes CASRPRDLANSPLHF.

The V gene is TRBV19, the J gene TRBJ1-1, with D possibly being TRBD1 (5 bases). CDR1 is LNHDA and CDR2 is SQIVND in the germline V gene (reference sequence). Trimming pared 3 bases from V and 5 bases from J, leaving 10 bases between. The CDR3 runs to 13 residues. For the CDR3, the DNA is TGTGCCAGTAGTATTGGGAGGGGTACTGAAGCTTTCTTT. Translation gives CASSIGRGTEAFF.

The chain links TRBV4-2 to TRBJ2-5; TRBD2 matches at 11 bases. Per germline, CDR1 LGHNA and CDR2 YNFKEQ. V was clipped by 5 bases and J by 3 bases; unmatched bases: 5. The CDR3 runs to 15 residues. The CDR3 nucleotides read TGTGCCAGCAGCGGACGACTAGCGGGAAAAGAGACCCAGTACTTC. Translating gives CASSGRLAGKETQYF.

The J gene is TRBJ1-1, the V gene TRBV3-1 (or the pseudogene TRBV3-2), with 7 bases fitting TRBD1. The CDR3 loop spans 20 amino acids. The trim removed 2 bases at V and 0 bases at J, leaving 18 bases unmatched. CDR1 is LGHDT and CDR2 is YNNKEL in the germline V gene (reference sequence). The CDR3 protein is CASSQTIHSGTVRMNTEAFF. As DNA, the CDR3 is TGTGCCAGCAGCCAAACTATCCATTCCGGGACAGTAAGAATGAACACTGAAGCTTTCTTT.

This clone is a singleton in its sample. The chain uses TRBV19 and TRBJ2-1; no firm D call. This CDR3 spans 15 amino acids. The ends were cut back, 5 bases at V and 5 bases at J, with 16 bases in the middle. Looked up from germline, CDR1 is LNHDA and CDR2 is SQIVND (reference sequence). The CDR3 coding sequence is TGTGCCAGTAGTCGAAAGGTCGACTTCGACAATGAGCAGTTCTTC. It yields the protein CASSRKVDFDNEQFF.

The chain combines TRBV7-9 with TRBJ2-1; 15 nucleotides agree with TRBD2. Germline CDR1 is SEHNR and CDR2 is FQNEAQ (reference sequence). The V and J ends lost 6 bases and 8 bases, in that order; junction bases with no gene match: 2. This CDR3 has 14 residues. The CDR3 bases are TGTGCCAGCAGTGGACTAGCGGGAGGGGATGAGCAGTTCTTC. This encodes CASSGLAGGDEQFF.

The chain has TRBV19 and TRBJ1-2; TRBD1 agrees at 8 bases. Germline CDR1 reads LNHDA; CDR2 reads SQIVND (reference sequence). This CDR3 region has 15 residues. J gave up 4 bases and V 5 bases, and 9 bases lay outside the gene matches. The CDR3 region is CASSPRQGPGYGYTF. The CDR3 DNA reads as TGTGCCAGTAGTCCGCGACAGGGGCCGGGCTATGGCTACACCTTC.

The J gene is TRBJ2-7, the V gene TRBV11-2, with a possible D match to TRBD2 (6 bases). Trimming removed 2 bases at V and 1 base at J, with 9 bases between. The length of the CDR3 is 14 residues. CDR1 and CDR2 (germline): SGHAT, FQNNGV. The CDR3 loop reads CASSLNRESYEQYF. The CDR3 DNA follows: TGTGCCAGCAGCTTAAACCGGGAGTCCTACGAGCAGTACTTC.

V and J are TRBV19 and TRBJ1-1; tentative D call: TRBD1 (6 bases). There are 14 residues in the CDR3. Trimming cost V 7 bases and J 1 base, with 13 bases left between them. Germline-derived CDR1 and CDR2 are LNHDA and SQIVND (reference sequence). In DNA, the CDR3 is TGTGCCAGTATTAAAGGACAGTGGAACACTGAAGCTTTCTTT. Encoded protein: CASIKGQWNTEAFF.

The genes are TRBV6-2 or TRBV6-3 and TRBJ1-2; 8 nucleotides match TRBD1. The CDR3 loop spans 14 amino acids. Unmatched junction bases numbered 5, after V lost 4 bases and J lost 4 bases. The germline V gene encodes CDR1 MNHEY and CDR2 SVGEGT. CDR3 amino acids: CASSFQDRAYGYTF. CDR3 sequence (DNA): TGTGCCAGCAGTTTCCAGGACAGGGCCTATGGCTACACCTTC.